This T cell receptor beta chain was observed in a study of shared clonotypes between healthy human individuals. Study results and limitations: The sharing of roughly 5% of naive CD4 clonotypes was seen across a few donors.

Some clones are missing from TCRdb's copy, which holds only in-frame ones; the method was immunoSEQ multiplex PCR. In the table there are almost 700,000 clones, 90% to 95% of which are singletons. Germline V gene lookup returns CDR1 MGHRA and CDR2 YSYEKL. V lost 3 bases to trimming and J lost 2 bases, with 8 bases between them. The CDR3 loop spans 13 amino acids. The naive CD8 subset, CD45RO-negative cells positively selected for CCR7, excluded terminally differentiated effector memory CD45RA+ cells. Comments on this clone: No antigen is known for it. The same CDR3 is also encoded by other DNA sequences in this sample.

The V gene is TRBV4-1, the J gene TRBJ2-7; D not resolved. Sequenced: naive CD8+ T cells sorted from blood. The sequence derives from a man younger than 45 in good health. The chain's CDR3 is CASSQGLPYEQYF. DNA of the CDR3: TGCGCCAGCAGCCAGGGCCTACCCTACGAGCAGTACTTC.